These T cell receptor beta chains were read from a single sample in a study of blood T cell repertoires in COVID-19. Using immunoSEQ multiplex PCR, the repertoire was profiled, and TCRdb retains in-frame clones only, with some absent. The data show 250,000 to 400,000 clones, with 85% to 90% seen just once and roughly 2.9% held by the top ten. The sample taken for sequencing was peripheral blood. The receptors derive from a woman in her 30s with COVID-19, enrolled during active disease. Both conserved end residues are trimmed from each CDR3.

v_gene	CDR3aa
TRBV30	AWMGDYEQY
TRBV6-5	ASSYYAGSNTEAF
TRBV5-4	ASSLGQGASVGNTIY
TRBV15	ATSRGQAPSGANVLT
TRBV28	AIRTGGAGSSEAF
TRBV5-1	ASSLEEAGGYEQY
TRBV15	ATSGGHSRSYEQY
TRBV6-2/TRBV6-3	ASSYGSLSNQPQH
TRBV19	ASSMRKNSNQPQH
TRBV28	ASSWEQGNEKLF
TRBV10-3	AISDSGSGNEQF
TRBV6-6	ASTAGGGDGNSPLH
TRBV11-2	ASSLINSGREQF
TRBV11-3	ASSAGVGNTIY
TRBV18	ASSPREQGAYGYT
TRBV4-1	ASSQEGGRQPQH
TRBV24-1	ATSDSSGSSGGEQF
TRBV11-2	ASSLDGTQYGYT
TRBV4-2	ASSQGLVNEQF
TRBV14	ASSQAGAYEQY
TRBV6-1	ASSDWTSGFPYEQY
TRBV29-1	SARQGPFTDTQY
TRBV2	ASSDDRGEEKLF
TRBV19	ASSIEVTYNEQF
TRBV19	ASSVQAGGMYNEQF
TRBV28	ASSRVLYSNQPQH
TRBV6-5	ASSHREGNQPQH
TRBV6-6	ASRTDRDTDTQY
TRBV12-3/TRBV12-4	ASTSAAQAF
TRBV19	ASSETSGRNEQF
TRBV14	ASSQEWGGQGSREQY
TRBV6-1	ASSDRRNNYGYT
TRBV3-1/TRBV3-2	ASSLMGREVDEQF
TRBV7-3	ASSLTGSGTYNEQF
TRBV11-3	ASSFRRSSANTGELF
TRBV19	ASSMEGQGNYGYT
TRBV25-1	ASSEGNWGTSTDTQY
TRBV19	ASKRQPFSGNTIY
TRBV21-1	ASSKVGLSTGPNYGYT
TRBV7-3	ASSGVRGRNTEAF
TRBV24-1	ATSDLKSSGRTKSYNEQF
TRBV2	ASDRLAGVNEQF
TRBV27	ASSLGTGNSYEQY
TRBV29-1	SVMIGRDTEAF
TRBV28	ASSLAGVGYT
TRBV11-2	ASSLAAGTDTQY
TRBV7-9	ASSYPTGGSYGYT
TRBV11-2	ASSSSGGYGYT
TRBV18	ASSPQAGTYEQY
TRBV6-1	ASSDIAGGVEQY
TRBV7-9	ASSQRTSGADTQY
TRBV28	ASSSSNSGHNQPQH
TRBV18	ASSIFREGANVLT
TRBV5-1	ASSLVSAAGSGNTIY